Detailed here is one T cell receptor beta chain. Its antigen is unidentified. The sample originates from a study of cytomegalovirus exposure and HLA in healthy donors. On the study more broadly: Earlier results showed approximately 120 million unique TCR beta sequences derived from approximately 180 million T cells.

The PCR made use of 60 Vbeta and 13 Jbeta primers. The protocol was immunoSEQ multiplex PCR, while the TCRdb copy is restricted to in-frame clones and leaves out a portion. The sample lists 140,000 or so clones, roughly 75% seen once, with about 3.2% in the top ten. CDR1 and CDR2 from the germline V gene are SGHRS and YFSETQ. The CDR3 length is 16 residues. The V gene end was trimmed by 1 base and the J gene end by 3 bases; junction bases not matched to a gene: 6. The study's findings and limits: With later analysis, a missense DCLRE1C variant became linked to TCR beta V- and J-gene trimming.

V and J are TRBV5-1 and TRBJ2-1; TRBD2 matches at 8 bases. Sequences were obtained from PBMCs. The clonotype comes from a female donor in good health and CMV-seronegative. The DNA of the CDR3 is TGCGCCAGCAGCTTGAATGAAGCGGGAGACTACAATGAGCAGTTCTTC. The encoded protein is CASSLNEAGDYNEQFF.